The 20 T cell receptor beta chains presented below share a single source sample, sequenced in a study of blood T cells in healthy people across ages. Combining a sample-barcoded 5' primer with a J-beta primer mix, a second PCR ran for roughly 6 to 12 cycles. MiXCR, run by TCRdb on the 5' RACE reads, gives a single entry per CDR3 protein. The sample lists 1.5 million to 2 million distinct CDR3 sequences, approximately 30% occurring once. The material sequenced was blood. The origin of the receptors is a young woman in good health.

This chain joins TRBV29-1 and TRBJ2-2; 12 positions match TRBD2. Germline loops: CDR1 SQVTM, CDR2 ANQGSEA. V was clipped by 7 bases and J by 5 bases; unmatched bases: 5. CDR3 length: 14 amino acids. CDR3 coding DNA: TGCAGCGGATCCGGGACTAGCGGGACCGGGGAGCTGTTTTTT. It translates to CSGSGTSGTGELFF.

The chain employs TRBV10-3 and TRBJ1-1; no clear D. Trimming left V 8 bases short and J 6 bases short, with 19 bases between. Germline values: CDR1 ENHRY, CDR2 SYGVKD. The CDR3 consists of 14 residues. CDR3 protein: CAIGSGPRVAEAFF. Here the CDR3 DNA reads TGTGCCATCGGTTCCGGGCCCCGAGTCGCTGAAGCTTTCTTT.

The sample holds a few counts of this clonotype. The V and J genes are TRBV12-3 or TRBV12-4 and TRBJ1-1; maybe TRBD1 (5 bases). This CDR3 spans 15 amino acids. Trimming left V 6 bases short and J 5 bases short, with 19 bases between. CDR3 loop: CASRISEGPWTEAFF. The DNA for the CDR3 is TGTGCCAGCAGGATCTCCGAGGGGCCCTGGACTGAAGCTTTCTTT.

Concerning this clonotype itself: This CDR3 fails to terminate in the conserved phenylalanine or tryptophan, so it likely reflects a read error. The chain joins TRBV24-1 to TRBJ2-4; 8 bases are shared with TRBD1. The end of the DNA is better explained by TRBJ2-7, so the J call may be wrong. The length of the CDR3 is 15 residues. The germline V gene encodes CDR1 KGHDR and CDR2 SFDVKD. The CDR3 region has the DNA TGTGCCACCAGTGACGGGACAGGCAATCGTCACGAGCAGTACCTC. Translation: CATSDGTGNRHEQYL.

On this clonotype: At one of its ends the junction is not consistent with the germline gene, which may arise from a read error. This chain joins TRBV7-2 and TRBJ1-2; D is ambiguous. The CDR3 is 14 amino acids. Germline assignment: CDR1 SGHTA and CDR2 FQGNSA. In nucleotides, the CDR3 is TGTGCCAGCAGCTTCGGGATCACTAACTGTGGCTACACCTTC. Translation: CASSFGITNCGYTF.

The rearrangement uses TRBV6-1 and TRBJ1-4; no clear D. Trimming left V 6 bases short and J 8 bases short, with 16 bases between. CDR1 and CDR2 (germline): MNHNS, SASEGT. The CDR3 covers 14 residues. The CDR3 reads CASRTRPAEEKLFF. CDR3 nucleotides: TGTGCCAGCAGAACAAGACCCGCAGAAGAAAAACTGTTTTTT.

This clonotype has just a few counts. The genes are TRBV5-6 and TRBJ1-2, with D perhaps matching TRBD1 (6 bases). Trimming stripped 6 bases from V and 8 bases from J, with 20 bases between. The CDR3 is made up of 14 amino acids. Germline CDR1 and CDR2: SGHDT and YYEEEE. CDR3 in DNA: TGTGCCAGCACCGTGTCTTGGGGGGCAGACGGCTACACCTTC. Translated: CASTVSWGADGYTF.

This clonotype has only a few counts. J is TRBJ2-3 and V is TRBV7-6; D gene unclear. Germline values: CDR1 SGHVS, CDR2 FNYEAQ. The V and J ends lost 2 bases and 5 bases respectively, with 11 bases between them. CDR3 size: 14 residues. The CDR3 sequence: CASSLQRVGDTQYF. For the CDR3, the DNA is TGTGCCAGCAGCTTACAAAGAGTCGGAGATACGCAGTATTTT.

This clonotype has ten or more counts. V gene TRBV10-3 combines with J gene TRBJ2-7; D tentatively reads TRBD1 or TRBD2 (5 bases each). The CDR3 loop spans 16 amino acids. Germline values: CDR1 ENHRY, CDR2 SYGVKD. V dropped 3 bases and J dropped 2 bases, with 17 bases sitting between them. Here the CDR3 reads CAISDQGARKAYEQYF. The CDR3 DNA reads as TGTGCCATCAGTGACCAGGGAGCGCGTAAGGCCTACGAGCAGTACTTC.

Points on this clonotype: At one end the junction does not follow the germline gene, possibly because of a read error. J is TRBJ2-7 and V is TRBV20-1, with D perhaps TRBD1 (6 bases). The J call may be faulty, since TRBJ2-5 better matches the DNA end. This CDR3 has 14 amino acids. Per germline, CDR1 DFQATT and CDR2 SNEGSKA (reference sequence). The chain's CDR3 is CGAREGTRGETQYF. The CDR3 region has the DNA TGCGGTGCTAGAGAAGGGACAAGGGGTGAGACCCAGTACTTC.

As concerns this clonotype: This may be a read error, as it is one base from a much larger clone. DNA for the CDR3: TGTGCCGGCAGTTTGAGTGGGCCTGGGGCCAACGTCCTGACTTTC. It encodes CAGSLSGPGANVLTF. This chain connects TRBV12-3 or TRBV12-4 to TRBJ2-6, with D hard to call. The length of the CDR3 is 15 residues.

On this clonotype itself: A much larger clone sits a single nucleotide away, making a read error possible. The chain links TRBV9 to TRBJ2-3; 10 nucleotides agree with TRBD2. V lost 6 bases and J lost 2; bases outside the gene matches: 6. CDR1 and CDR2 from the germline V gene are SGDLS and YYNGEE. CDR3 length: 15 amino acids. CDR3 amino acids: CASTLAGEYTDTQYF. The DNA for the CDR3 is TGTGCCAGCACCCTAGCGGGGGAGTACACAGATACGCAGTATTTT.

This clonotype was seen many times. This chain joins TRBV7-2 and TRBJ1-5; no clear D. There are 15 residues in the CDR3. The V gene lost 1 base and the J gene lost 6 bases, with 13 bases spanning the gap. Germline CDR1 SGHTA, CDR2 FQGNSA. As DNA, the CDR3 is TGTGCCAGCAGCTTAGACCGGGCGTCCGGTCAGCCCCAGCATTTT. Translation gives CASSLDRASGQPQHF.

V usage is TRBV7-9 and J usage is TRBJ2-5, with D hard to call. The CDR3 runs to 15 residues. The germline gives CDR1 SEHNR, CDR2 FQNEAQ (reference sequence). The V end lost 0 bases, the J end lost 2 bases, and 10 bases lay between the germline ends. This chain's CDR3 is CASSLALSAQETQYF. The CDR3 nucleotides read TGTGCCAGCAGCTTAGCGCTCAGCGCGCAAGAGACCCAGTACTTC.

The chain is built from TRBV4-3 and TRBJ2-6, with D possibly TRBD1 on 5 matching bases. V was cut by 3 bases and J by 0 bases, with 9 bases left in between. The germline V gene has CDR1 LGHNA and CDR2 YSLEER. The length of the CDR3 is 16 residues. The CDR3 here is CASSHQTASGANVLTF. The CDR3 DNA sequence: TGCGCCAGCAGCCATCAGACAGCCTCTGGGGCCAACGTCCTGACTTTC.

This clonotype was observed a single time. The rearrangement uses TRBV2 and TRBJ1-4; 8 bases match TRBD1. Looked up from germline, CDR1 is SNHLY and CDR2 is FYNNEI. This CDR3 is 14 amino acids long. Germline trimming cut 7 bases from V and 3 bases from J; bases unmatched to any gene: 4. The CDR3 DNA sequence: TGTGCCAGCACCATGACAGGGGCTAATGAAAAACTGTTTTTT. Its translation: CASTMTGANEKLFF.

In this sample, this clonotype turned up a few times. The rearrangement uses TRBV2 and TRBJ2-5, with TRBD1 matching 11 bases. Germline V gene sequence: CDR1 SNHLY, CDR2 FYNNEI. The CDR3 sequence is 14 residues long. Unmatched junction bases numbered 13, after V lost 7 bases and J lost 12 bases. CDR3 region: CASTGQGAFYEKYF. CDR3 DNA sequence: TGTGCCAGCACCGGACAGGGGGCATTCTACGAGAAGTACTTC. The full variable domain, completed using reference TRBV2 and TRBJ2-5, is EPEVTQTPSHQVTQMGQEVILRCVPISNHLYFYWYRQILGQKVEFLVSFYNNEISEKSEIFDDQFSVERPDGSNFTLKIRSTKLEDSAMYFCASTGQGAFYEKYFGPGTRLLVL.

This clonotype was seen a handful of times. Here the CDR3 reads CASSITGRYTF. Here the CDR3 DNA reads TGTGCCAGCAGCATAACAGGGCGTTACACCTTC. The V and J genes are TRBV6-6 and TRBJ1-2, with a possible D match to TRBD1 (6 bases). Germline CDR1 reads MNHNY; CDR2 reads SVGAGI (reference sequence). The V gene lost 6 bases and the J gene lost 11 bases, with 13 bases spanning the gap. The CDR3 has 11 residues.

This clonotype was seen just once. The chain recombines TRBV5-1 with TRBJ2-7; the match to TRBD2 covers 15 bases. The CDR3 is 16 residues long. Germline V CDR1 and CDR2: SGHRS, YFSETQ. V dropped 5 bases and J dropped 10; count of bases not matched to a gene: 13. The CDR3 here is CASSPGLAGGSETQYF. The CDR3 nucleotides read TGCGCCAGCAGTCCGGGACTAGCGGGGGGATCGGAAACCCAGTACTTC.

Points on this clonotype: At one end, the junction sequence differs from germline, possibly due to a read error. CDR3 sequence (DNA): TGCAGTGCCAGAGATCCAGCGGGAGGCCGGGTGGAGACCCGGTACTTC. Residues: CSARDPAGGRVETRYF. This chain uses TRBV20-1 with TRBJ2-7; 9 bases map to TRBD2. Germline V gives CDR1 DFQATT, CDR2 SNEGSKA (reference sequence). The CDR3 sequence is 16 residues long.